What follows describes a single T cell receptor beta chain. Grouping used clinical history reported by participants in a survey and questionnaire. Measured with immunoSEQ multiplex PCR; TCRdb has only the in-frame clones, and not every one. The sample lists approximately 230,000 clones; over 80% were seen once. The data are from a study of blood T cell repertoires in COVID-19. This receptor was identified in a woman aged 18-35 years who had recovered from COVID-19. Sequencing input: PBMCs or T cells enriched from blood (not recorded which).

CDR3 sequence reads: CASSGDRYGYTF. CDR3 nucleotides: TGTGCCAGCAGCGGAGATAGATATGGCTACACCTTC. V usage is TRBV7-9 and J usage is TRBJ1-2; D is uncertain. Per germline, CDR1 SEHNR and CDR2 FQNEAQ (reference sequence). Trimming took off 5 bases at V and 5 bases at J, with 9 bases between the two ends. The CDR3 sequence is 12 residues long.